The 8 T cell receptor beta chains given below trace back to one sample, sequenced in a study of neoadjuvant anti-PD-1 for oral cavity cancer. TCRdb keeps only in-frame clones here, not all; method: immunoSEQ multiplex PCR. The repertoire holds 75,000 or so clones, with 84% as singletons. The material was PBMCs, obtained before nivolumab (anti-PD-1) treatment. The source is a person aged 35 to 85 with oral cavity squamous cell carcinoma.

This chain uses TRBV5-6 with TRBJ1-5; D possibly corresponds to TRBD1 (6 bases). Trimming took off 4 bases at V and 5 bases at J, with 13 bases between the two ends. The germline V gene has CDR1 SGHDT and CDR2 YYEEEE. This CDR3 region has 14 residues. The DNA for the CDR3 is TGTGCCAGCAGCCAGGGGCAATTCGATCAGCCCCAGCATTTT. Amino acid sequence: CASSQGQFDQPQHF.

This clone appeared a few times. The V and J genes are TRBV7-9 and TRBJ2-2; 7 nucleotides match TRBD1. CDR3 length: 13 residues. V was pared by 10 bases and J by 4 bases, with 6 bases of the junction left unmatched. CDR1 is SEHNR, CDR2 FQNEAQ, per germline (reference sequence). CDR3 DNA sequence: TGTGCCAACCGAACAGGGGTCACCGGGGAGCTGTTTTTT. Residues: CANRTGVTGELFF. Complete variable domain (other parts from reference TRBV7-9 and TRBJ2-2): DTGVSQNPRHKITKRGQNVTFRCDPISEHNRLYWYRQTLGQGPEFLTYFQNEAQLEKSRLLSDRFSAERPKGSFSTLEIQRTEQGDSAMYLCANRTGVTGELFFGEGSRLTVL.

This sequence joins TRBV9 and TRBJ2-3; 7 bases fit TRBD2. The junction had 9 bases not matched to a gene; V was cut back by 4 bases and J by 1 base. Per germline, CDR1 SGDLS and CDR2 YYNGEE. The CDR3 has 16 residues. The DNA for the CDR3 is TGTGCCAGCAGCCTCGCGGGAGTAGCGGGCACAGATACGCAGTATTTT. As protein: CASSLAGVAGTDTQYF.

This clone is a singleton in its sample. The rearrangement joins TRBV6-1 to TRBJ1-1; the D is unclear. Trimming took off 6 bases at V and 2 bases at J, with 16 bases between the two ends. In germline, CDR1 is MNHNS, CDR2 SASEGT. This CDR3 region has 15 residues. CDR3 bases: TGTGCCAGCAGATCTTTAGAAGAGATCAACACTGAAGCTTTCTTT. Amino acid sequence: CASRSLEEINTEAFF.

This clone occurred once. The rearrangement joins TRBV9 to TRBJ1-2; D possibly corresponds to TRBD1 (6 bases). Trimming shortened V by 3 bases and J by 2 bases, and 17 bases separated the two germline ends. The CDR3 runs to 16 residues. Germline CDR1 and CDR2: SGDLS and YYNGEE. The CDR3 coding sequence is TGTGCCAGCAGCGCCCCGAGTAGGGGGGGGAACTATGGCTACACCTTC. Protein sequence: CASSAPSRGGNYGYTF.

The rearrangement links TRBV28 to TRBJ2-2, with 8 bases that match TRBD2. Trimming removed 4 bases from V and 1 base from J; junction bases left unmatched: 11. Germline assignment: CDR1 MDHEN and CDR2 SYDVKM. The CDR3 covers 18 residues. CDR3 nucleotides: TGTGCCAGCAGTTCCACTAGCGGTTACGTGGGGAACACCGGGGAGCTGTTTTTT. Protein: CASSSTSGYVGNTGELFF.

This chain connects TRBV7-8 to TRBJ2-1; TRBD2 aligns across 7 bases. With 5 bases clipped from V and 5 bases from J, the junction kept 12 bases outside the gene matches. Per germline, CDR1 SGHVS and CDR2 FQNEAQ. The CDR3 consists of 16 residues. Here the CDR3 reads CASSGASGRLDNEQFF. In DNA form, the CDR3 reads TGTGCCAGCAGCGGGGCTAGCGGAAGGTTGGACAATGAGCAGTTCTTC.

This chain links TRBV2 with TRBJ1-5; TRBD1 matches 7 bases. CDR3 length: 18 residues. Germline lookup yields CDR1 SNHLY and CDR2 FYNNEI. Germline trimming cut 7 bases from V and 0 bases from J; bases unmatched to any gene: 15. In DNA, the CDR3 is TGTGCCAGCACCAGAACCGTCCCCCGACAGGGTAGCAATCAGCCCCAGCATTTT. It specifies CASTRTVPRQGSNQPQHF.